These 19 T cell receptor beta chains came from one sample sequenced in a study of blood T cells in healthy people across ages. A second PCR, run for about 7 to 12 cycles, used a sample-barcoded 5' primer plus a J-beta primer mix. Via MiXCR, TCRdb re-called the 5' RACE reads, giving one row per CDR3 protein. The sample yields hundreds of thousands of distinct CDR3 sequences, about 42% seen once. The sequenced material came from blood. These receptor sequences come from a man between 60 and 70 years old in good health.

This chain connects TRBV7-9 to TRBJ2-1; tentatively, D is TRBD1 or TRBD2 (6 bases each). Trimming removed 5 bases from V and 5 bases from J, with 13 bases in between. This CDR3 is built from 14 residues. Germline V CDR1 and CDR2: SEHNR, FQNEAQ (reference sequence). In nucleotides, the CDR3 is TGTGCCAGCAGCGTGACTAGGGACAACAATGAGCAGTTCTTC. Protein sequence: CASSVTRDNNEQFF.

The chain recombines TRBV9 with TRBJ2-3, with 8 positions matching TRBD2. V lost 6 bases to trimming and J lost 0 bases; unmatched junction nucleotides: 6. Looked up from germline, CDR1 is SGDLS and CDR2 is YYNGEE. This CDR3 is 15 amino acids long. This CDR3 is CASTTSGYSTDTQYF. CDR3 bases: TGTGCCAGCACAACTAGCGGTTATAGCACAGATACGCAGTATTTT. Drawing the rest from reference TRBV9 and TRBJ2-3, the complete variable domain is DSGVTQTPKHLITATGQRVTLRCSPRSGDLSVYWYQQSLDQGLQFLIQYYNGEERAKGNILERFSAQQFPDLHSELNLSSLELGDSALYFCASTTSGYSTDTQYFGPGTRLTVL.

The V and J genes are TRBV12-3 or TRBV12-4 and TRBJ1-5; D call uncertain. This CDR3 has 14 residues. V lost 3 bases and J 6 bases, leaving 12 bases between the germline ends. The CDR3 is CASSFWEKGQPQHF. For the CDR3, the DNA is TGTGCCAGCAGTTTTTGGGAGAAGGGTCAGCCCCAGCATTTT.

This clonotype was counted between two and nine times. J is TRBJ2-7 and V is TRBV20-1; 7 nucleotides align to TRBD2. The CDR3 loop spans 14 amino acids. Trimming removed 0 bases from V and 2 bases from J; junction bases left unmatched: 4. CDR1 and CDR2 (germline): DFQATT, SNEGSKA (reference sequence). The CDR3 is CSARDMGRAYEQYF. The CDR3 DNA reads TGCAGTGCTAGAGATATGGGGAGGGCCTACGAGCAGTACTTC.

Notes on this clonotype: Relative to the germline gene, one junction end is altered; a read error may explain this. The chain links TRBV20-1 to TRBJ2-5; 8 positions agree with TRBD2. Germline values: CDR1 DFQATT, CDR2 SNEGSKA (reference sequence). The CDR3 runs 15 residues. The CDR3 reads CSATPASGYQGTQYF. CDR3 bases: TGCAGTGCTACGCCGGCTAGCGGGTACCAAGGGACCCAGTACTTC.

This clonotype was observed once. The junction departs from the called germline gene at one end, perhaps through a read error. The rearrangement uses TRBV5-6 and TRBJ2-1, with 8 bases matching TRBD1. Germline V gives CDR1 SGHDT, CDR2 YYEEEE. The CDR3 consists of 16 residues. In DNA form, the CDR3 reads TGTGCCAGCAGCCTCTACAGGGGGAACCCCTACAATGGGCAGTTCTTC. Amino acid sequence: CASSLYRGNPYNGQFF.

J is TRBJ2-2 and V is TRBV2, with D uncertain. Germline V gives CDR1 SNHLY, CDR2 FYNNEI. V dropped 4 bases and J dropped 6 bases, with 6 bases sitting between them. There are 12 residues in the CDR3. CDR3 sequence: CASSGLSGELFF. CDR3 coding DNA: TGTGCCAGCAGTGGCCTTTCCGGGGAGCTGTTTTTT. Combining the CDR3 with reference TRBV2 and TRBJ2-2 gives the whole variable domain EPEVTQTPSHQVTQMGQEVILRCVPISNHLYFYWYRQILGQKVEFLVSFYNNEISEKSEIFDDQFSVERPDGSNFTLKIRSTKLEDSAMYFCASSGLSGELFFGEGSRLTVL.

This chain links TRBV20-1 with TRBJ2-1; 7 nucleotides line up with TRBD2. This CDR3 comprises 15 residues. J was trimmed by 2 bases and V by 6 bases; bases with no gene match: 10. The germline gives CDR1 DFQATT, CDR2 SNEGSKA (reference sequence). CDR3 DNA: TGCAGTGCGGGAGGGTCAGTCGGGCCCTACAATGAGCAGTTCTTC. Its translation: CSAGGSVGPYNEQFF.

The rearrangement uses TRBV7-2 and TRBJ1-1; D not certain. CDR3 length: 14 amino acids. CDR1 and CDR2 (germline): SGHTA, FQGNSA. Trimming removed 0 bases at V and 7 bases at J, with 12 bases between. For the CDR3, the DNA is TGTGCCAGCAGCTTAGCGGGCGCGAGGTATGAAGCTTTCTTT. Protein product: CASSLAGARYEAFF.

This chain uses TRBV28 with TRBJ2-7; D might be TRBD1 or TRBD2, each matching 6 bases. V lost 7 bases, J lost 9 bases, and 16 bases lay in between. Germline V gives CDR1 MDHEN, CDR2 SYDVKM. This CDR3 comprises 12 residues. CDR3 DNA: TGTGCCAGCACATCTCCCCGGGGGCCGCAGTACTTC. This translates into CASTSPRGPQYF.

This clonotype occurred a few times. This sequence joins TRBV10-3 and TRBJ2-7; 7 nucleotides line up with TRBD1. Germline loops: CDR1 ENHRY, CDR2 SYGVKD. The junction had 8 bases not matched to a gene; V was cut back by 6 bases and J by 3 bases. The CDR3 covers 14 residues. CDR3 sequence reads: CAIRRTGTDYEQYF. In DNA, the CDR3 is TGTGCCATCAGGAGGACCGGGACAGACTACGAGCAGTACTTC.

This chain links TRBV24-1 with TRBJ2-3; 8 positions match TRBD1. Germline V lookup: CDR1 KGHDR, CDR2 SFDVKD. V lost 9 bases to trimming and J lost 6 bases; unmatched junction nucleotides: 10. CDR3 length equals 14 residues. CDR3 sequence reads: CATRVRGLRDTQYF. DNA for the CDR3: TGTGCCACCCGAGTCAGGGGGCTTAGGGATACGCAGTATTTT.

CDR3 protein: CASSELRSSYNEQFF. In DNA form, the CDR3 reads TGTGCCAGCAGTGAGCTCAGGAGCTCCTACAATGAGCAGTTCTTC. This sequence joins TRBV6-1 and TRBJ2-1; D is unclear. This CDR3 has 15 amino acids. The germline gives CDR1 MNHNS, CDR2 SASEGT. V lost 3 bases, J lost 0 bases, and 9 bases lay in between.

The chain combines TRBV7-9 with TRBJ2-1, with D possibly matching TRBD2 (6 bases). V was pared by 0 bases and J by 0 bases, with 18 bases between. The CDR3 length is 19 residues. Per the germline V gene, CDR1 is SEHNR and CDR2 is FQNEAQ (reference sequence). CDR3 bases: TGTGCCAGCAGCTTAGCGCTAATGGTAGGGACTTACTCCTACAATGAGCAGTTCTTC. It specifies CASSLALMVGTYSYNEQFF. The full variable domain, completed using reference TRBV7-9 and TRBJ2-1, is DTGVSQNPRHKITKRGQNVTFRCDPISEHNRLYWYRQTLGQGPEFLTYFQNEAQLEKSRLLSDRFSAERPKGSFSTLEIQRTEQGDSAMYLCASSLALMVGTYSYNEQFFGPGTRLTVL.

The chain combines TRBV11-2 with TRBJ2-5; D is undetermined. Trimming removed 5 bases from V and 2 bases from J, with 12 bases in between. The CDR3 is 14 amino acids. CDR1 is SGHAT, CDR2 FQNNGV, per germline. The CDR3 sequence: CASSRHYLQETQYF. The CDR3 DNA follows: TGTGCCAGCAGCCGACATTACTTACAAGAGACCCAGTACTTC. Full variable domain (outside the CDR3, taken from reference TRBV11-2 and TRBJ2-5): EAGVAQSPRYKIIEKRQSVAFWCNPISGHATLYWYQQILGQGPKLLIQFQNNGVVDDSQLPKDRFSAERLKGVDSTLKIQPAKLEDSAVYLCASSRHYLQETQYFGPGTRLLVL.

Remarks on this clonotype: The junction differs from germline at one of its ends, possibly a read error. The rearrangement joins TRBV20-1 to TRBJ1-2; 10 nucleotides match TRBD1. Germline V CDR1 and CDR2: DFQATT, SNEGSKA (reference sequence). The CDR3 extends over 14 amino acids. The CDR3 loop is CSGRVGTGDYGYTF. In DNA, the CDR3 is TGCAGTGGTAGAGTAGGGACAGGGGATTATGGCTACACCTTC.

The chain recombines TRBV5-1 with TRBJ1-2; 7 nucleotides match TRBD1. CDR3 length equals 15 residues. The germline V gene encodes CDR1 SGHRS and CDR2 YFSETQ. The V segment lost 5 bases and the J segment 2 bases; nucleotides outside the gene matches: 9. Here the CDR3 reads CASRPQGGTNYGYTF. The DNA of the CDR3 is TGCGCCAGCAGACCCCAGGGGGGGACGAACTATGGCTACACCTTC.

The chain joins TRBV5-6 to TRBJ2-1; possible D gene TRBD1, 5 bases. This CDR3 is built from 17 residues. Germline V gene sequence: CDR1 SGHDT, CDR2 YYEEEE. V lost 4 bases and J lost 6, with 23 bases in between. CDR3 protein: CASSPLTETGAFNEQFF. CDR3 in DNA: TGTGCCAGCAGCCCCCTTACGGAGACTGGGGCCTTCAATGAGCAGTTCTTC.

J is TRBJ1-5 and V is TRBV12-3 or TRBV12-4; the D gene is possibly TRBD1 (5 bases). The CDR3 is 14 amino acids. V lost 6 bases and J lost 5, with 14 bases in between. CDR3 bases: TGTGCCAGCAGCCTGGGGGACGGCGATCAGCCCCAGCATTTT. This codes for CASSLGDGDQPQHF.